This T cell receptor beta chain was captured by sequencing in a study of CD8+CD57+ T cells in acquired aplastic anemia. About the research overall: DNA recovered from sorted CD4+ and CD8+ cells had a mean of approximately 3.5 ug. Study results and limitations: Controls did not differ significantly from patients in CD8+ Simpson's diversity. Comparison of patients with controls identified roughly 27 shared CD8+ CDR3 sequences.

There are many counts of this clonotype. Its antigen is unknown. By flow cytometry, patients selected for sequencing had shown an expansion of CD8+CD57+ cells. All patients were therapy-naive when blood was sampled. Genomic DNA templated the TCR beta VDJ and CDR3 profiling. Each CDR3 protein gets one entry after TCRdb re-called the reads with MiXCR. Of about 160,000 distinct CDR3 sequences in the sample, roughly 50% were seen once. The CDR3 has 13 residues. V gave up 1 base and J gave up 3 bases, with 7 bases separating them. Germline values: CDR1 SEHNR, CDR2 FQNEAQ (reference sequence). The receptor's source is a human donor with aplastic anemia. The chain links TRBV7-9 to TRBJ2-7; no firm D call. Sample: sorted CD4+, CD8+, or CD8+CD57+ T cells (not recorded which) from PBMCs. In nucleotides, the CDR3 is TGTGCCAGCAGCTTAGAGATCGGCTACGAGCAGTACTTC. Translating it yields CASSLEIGYEQYF.